Listed below are T cell receptor beta chains from one sample, sequenced in a study of ipilimumab plus nivolumab after autologous stem cell transplantation. The table came from immunoSEQ multiplex PCR; TCRdb's copy has only in-frame clones and leaves some out. The sample has about 84,000 clones, under 85% seen once. The sequencing here drew on PBMCs, taken in a trial of ipilimumab plus nivolumab as post-transplant consolidation. Receptor source: a male donor with diffuse large B-cell lymphoma. The CDR3 runs from the conserved cysteine through the conserved F or W. D genes are given only for firm matches. The size entry is marked missing in some rows and otherwise reads once, few, many or a size class.

V: TRBV6-1
J: TRBJ2-7
size: .
D: TRBD1
DNA: TGTGCCAGTGCACAGGGGGACGAGCAGTACTTC
CDR3: CASAQGDEQYF

V: TRBV19
J: TRBJ1-1
size: few
D: .
DNA: TGTGCCAGTAGTTCATCCAGGGGGAACACTGAAGCTTTCTTT
CDR3: CASSSSRGNTEAFF

V: TRBV6-1
J: TRBJ2-2
size: .
D: .
DNA: TGTGCCAGCAGCCCCCGGCGAGGCGGGGAGCTGTTTTTT
CDR3: CASSPRRGGELFF

V: TRBV5-6
J: TRBJ2-2
size: .
D: .
DNA: TGTGCCAGCAGCTTGGACGGGGCCAACACCGGGGAGCTGTTTTTT
CDR3: CASSLDGANTGELFF

V: TRBV6-1
J: TRBJ2-7
size: once
D: TRBD2
DNA: TGTGCCAGCACTTGGGCTAGCGGAGCTTACGAGCAGTACTTC
CDR3: CASTWASGAYEQYF

V: TRBV7-2
J: TRBJ1-1
size: once
D: .
DNA: TGTGCCAGCAGCCCACTCCTCCCCCTAACTGAAGCTTTCTTT
CDR3: CASSPLLPLTEAFF

V: TRBV9
J: TRBJ1-1
size: .
D: .
DNA: TGTGCCAGCAGTAGGGGCGGGGGCATTTCGGACACTGAAGCTTTCTTT
CDR3: CASSRGGGISDTEAFF

V: TRBV11-2
J: TRBJ2-5
size: .
D: .
DNA: TGTGCCAGCAGCAAAATACGGGGGGCCCAAGAGACCCAGTACTTC
CDR3: CASSKIRGAQETQYF

V: TRBV23-1
J: TRBJ2-7
size: .
D: TRBD1
DNA: TGCGCCAGCAGTCCCGGGACAGGTAACGGCGAGCAGTACTTC
CDR3: CASSPGTGNGEQYF

V: TRBV9
J: TRBJ2-5
size: .
D: .
DNA: TGTGCCAGCAGCGTAGGTAAGGGCCGGCTCGCAGCGGAGACCCAGTACTTC
CDR3: CASSVGKGRLAAETQYF

V: TRBV25-1
J: TRBJ2-1
size: .
D: TRBD2
DNA: TGTGCCAGCAGTCCCCGCTTGGGGGAGGGCCCCGAGCAGTTCTTC
CDR3: CASSPRLGEGPEQFF

V: TRBV6-5
J: TRBJ2-2
size: .
D: TRBD1
DNA: TGTGCCAGCAGTTCTAGACAGGGGTCCGGGGAGCTGTTTTTT
CDR3: CASSSRQGSGELFF

V: TRBV30
J: TRBJ1-2
size: many
D: TRBD1
DNA: TGTGCCGGGAGGGGACAGGGCTCCTATGGCTACACCTTC
CDR3: CAGRGQGSYGYTF

V: TRBV9
J: TRBJ1-6
size: .
D: .
DNA: TGTGCCAGCAGCGTGTTTTCACCCCTCCACTTT
CDR3: CASSVFSPLHF

V: TRBV5-6
J: TRBJ2-7
size: .
D: .
DNA: TGTGCCAGCAGCCCCCGGGGTAGCGGTTCCTACGAGCAGTACTTC
CDR3: CASSPRGSGSYEQYF

V: TRBV11-2
J: TRBJ2-2
size: .
D: TRBD1
DNA: TGTGCCAGCAGTTGGGACAGGGGCGCCGGGGAGCTGTTTTTT
CDR3: CASSWDRGAGELFF

V: TRBV10-3
J: TRBJ2-3
size: few
D: .
DNA: TGTGCCATCAGGGGGCTGGGGGGGGCCACAGATACGCAGTATTTT
CDR3: CAIRGLGGATDTQYF

V: TRBV19
J: TRBJ2-1
size: .
D: TRBD2
DNA: TGTGCCAGTACTCCGACTCTAGCGGGGAGCTCCTACAATGAGCAGTTCTTC
CDR3: CASTPTLAGSSYNEQFF

V: TRBV29-1
J: TRBJ1-2
size: .
D: TRBD1
DNA: TGCAGCGTCGCAAGGGGGCAAGGCTACACCTTC
CDR3: CSVARGQGYTF

V: TRBV18
J: TRBJ1-2
size: .
D: .
DNA: TGTGCCAGCTCACCTACCGTGGAAATCTATGGCTACACCTTC
CDR3: CASSPTVEIYGYTF

V: TRBV19
J: TRBJ2-1
size: .
D: .
DNA: TGTGCCAGTAGTATAGAGCGGAGCTCCTACAATGAGCAGTTCTTC
CDR3: CASSIERSSYNEQFF

V: TRBV27
J: TRBJ1-2
size: few
D: TRBD1
DNA: TGTGCCAGCAAGGGGGGGGACAGCTCCTATGGCTACACCTTC
CDR3: CASKGGDSSYGYTF